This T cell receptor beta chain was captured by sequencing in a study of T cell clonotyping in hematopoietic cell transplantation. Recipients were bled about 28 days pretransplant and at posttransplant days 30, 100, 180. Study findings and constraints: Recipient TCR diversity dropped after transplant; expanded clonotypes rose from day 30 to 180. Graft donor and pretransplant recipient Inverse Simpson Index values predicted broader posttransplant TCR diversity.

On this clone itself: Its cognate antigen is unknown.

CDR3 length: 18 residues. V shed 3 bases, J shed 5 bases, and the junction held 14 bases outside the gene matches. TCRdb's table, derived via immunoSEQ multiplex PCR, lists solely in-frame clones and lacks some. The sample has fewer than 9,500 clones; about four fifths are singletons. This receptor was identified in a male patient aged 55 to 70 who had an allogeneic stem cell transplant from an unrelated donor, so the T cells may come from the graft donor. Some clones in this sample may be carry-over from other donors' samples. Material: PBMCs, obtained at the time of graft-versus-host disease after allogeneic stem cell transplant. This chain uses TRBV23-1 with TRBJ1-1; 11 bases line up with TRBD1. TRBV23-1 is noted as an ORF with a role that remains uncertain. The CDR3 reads CASSQQSGQGAFLTEAFF. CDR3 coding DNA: TGCGCCAGCAGTCAGCAGAGCGGACAGGGGGCGTTTTTAACTGAAGCTTTCTTT.